One T cell receptor beta chain is described in this entry. Antigen unknown. This sample was included in a study of T cell clonality in common variable immunodeficiency. The table came from immunoSEQ multiplex PCR; TCRdb's copy has only in-frame clones and leaves some out. The sample shows about 20,000 clones, no singletons; the ten largest hold 2% to 3%. Study-level points and caveats: Fewer deletions and N-nucleotide insertions were reportedly seen in common variable immunodeficiency TCR beta sequences.

This sequence originates from a human donor with common variable immunodeficiency. The sample taken for sequencing was peripheral blood mononuclear cells.

The CDR3 spells CASSPRVNNEQFF. CDR3 DNA, as far as it was read: TGTGCCAGCTCACCAAGGGTCAACAATGAG. The genes are TRBV18 and TRBJ2-1; D gene ambiguous. The read terminates 3 residues ahead of where the CDR3 ends, so the germline J gene completes it. CDR3 length: 13 residues. Trimming pared 2 bases from V and 5 bases from J, leaving 7 bases between. Germline values: CDR1 KGHSH, CDR2 LQKENI.